The entry that follows covers one T cell receptor beta chain sequence. V was pared by 4 bases and J by 4 bases, with 12 bases between. The germline gives CDR1 MNHEY, CDR2 SMNVEV (reference sequence). This CDR3 spans 14 amino acids. The sample is drawn from a study of shared clonotypes between healthy human individuals. Study-wide background: The donor pool was made up of two women and three men aged 18 to 49.

Produced via immunoSEQ multiplex PCR; TCRdb's table is partial and in-frame only. The repertoire holds about 480,000 clones, roughly 78% seen once, with 13% in the top ten. Sequencing input: PBMCs. The origin of this receptor is a woman aged 40 to 55 in good health. Some clones in this sample may be carry-over from other donors' samples. The chain employs TRBV27 and TRBJ2-3; D tentatively fits TRBD1 or TRBD2 (5 bases each). The CDR3 sequence: CASSYVMGADTQYF. The CDR3 DNA sequence: TGTGCCAGCAGTTACGTCATGGGGGCAGATACGCAGTATTTT.